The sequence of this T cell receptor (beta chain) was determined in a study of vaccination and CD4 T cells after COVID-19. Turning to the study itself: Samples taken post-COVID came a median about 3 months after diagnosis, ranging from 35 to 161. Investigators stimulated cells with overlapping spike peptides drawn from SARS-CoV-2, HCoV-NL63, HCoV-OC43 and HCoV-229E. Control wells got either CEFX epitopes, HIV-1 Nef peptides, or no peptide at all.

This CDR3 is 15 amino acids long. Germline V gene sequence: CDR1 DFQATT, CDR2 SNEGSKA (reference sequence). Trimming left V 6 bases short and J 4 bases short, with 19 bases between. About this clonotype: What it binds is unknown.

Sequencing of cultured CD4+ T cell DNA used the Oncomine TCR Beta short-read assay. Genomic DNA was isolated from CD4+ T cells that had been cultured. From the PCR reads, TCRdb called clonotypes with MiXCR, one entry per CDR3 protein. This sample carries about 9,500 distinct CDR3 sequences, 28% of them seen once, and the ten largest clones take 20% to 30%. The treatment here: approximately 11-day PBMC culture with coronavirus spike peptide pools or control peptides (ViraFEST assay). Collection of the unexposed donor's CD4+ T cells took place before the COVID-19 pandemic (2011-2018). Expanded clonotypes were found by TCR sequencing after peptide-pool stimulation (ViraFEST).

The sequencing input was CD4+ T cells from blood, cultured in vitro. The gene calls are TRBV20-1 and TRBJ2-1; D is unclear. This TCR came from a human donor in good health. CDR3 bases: TGCAGTGCGGGGAATCTAGTGACCGGGTACAATGAGCAGTTCTTC. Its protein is CSAGNLVTGYNEQFF.